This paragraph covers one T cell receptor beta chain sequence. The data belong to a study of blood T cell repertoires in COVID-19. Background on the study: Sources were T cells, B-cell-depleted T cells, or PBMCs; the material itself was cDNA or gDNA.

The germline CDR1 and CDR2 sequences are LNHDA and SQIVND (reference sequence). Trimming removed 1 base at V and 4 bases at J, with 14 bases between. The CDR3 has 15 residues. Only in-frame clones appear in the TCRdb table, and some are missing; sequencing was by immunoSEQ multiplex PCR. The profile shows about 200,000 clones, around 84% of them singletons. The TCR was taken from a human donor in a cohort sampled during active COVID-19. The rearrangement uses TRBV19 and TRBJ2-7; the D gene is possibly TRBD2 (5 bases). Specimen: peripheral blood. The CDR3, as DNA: TGTGCCAGTAGTATAGGTAGCGTCCTTGTTTACGAGCAGTACTTC. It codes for CASSIGSVLVYEQYF.